This T cell receptor beta chain was sequenced in a study of cytomegalovirus exposure and HLA in healthy donors. The primer mix had 60 Vbeta and 13 Jbeta primers. Only in-frame clones appear in the TCRdb table, and some are missing; sequencing was by immunoSEQ multiplex PCR. The sample includes about 260,000 clones, roughly four fifths seen only once; the top ten take roughly 2%. The CDR3 spans 13 residues. V dropped 6 bases and J dropped 3 bases, with 10 bases sitting between them. Per germline, CDR1 SGDLS and CDR2 YYNGEE. Sequencing was performed on PBMCs. The V and J genes are TRBV9 and TRBJ1-3; maybe TRBD1 (6 bases). The source is a woman aged 40 to 55 in good health and CMV-seropositive. CDR3 in amino acids: CASTIGGGNTIYF. The CDR3 nucleotides read TGTGCCAGCACCATAGGGGGTGGAAACACCATATATTTT.